This T cell receptor beta chain comes out of a study of blood T cells in healthy people across ages. Findings and limits, study-wide: Strongly correlated with naive T cell percentage was TCR beta diversity.

This clonotype was counted only a few times. Its antigen remains unknown. Sample-barcoded 5' priming and a J-beta primer mix drove a second PCR of roughly 7 to 11 cycles. Each CDR3 protein is one row after TCRdb ran MiXCR on the 5' RACE reads. The sample yields about 840,000 distinct CDR3 sequences, around 29% seen once. This sample also belongs to another study, concerning T cells of mothers and their children. This second report adds: Material was donated by three healthy Caucasian mothers and their six children. Sequencing got over 8 million TCR beta CDR3 reads from each mother and about 3.1 million from each child.

The source is a woman between 40 and 55 years old in good health. Sequenced input: blood.

The CDR3 region is CASSKDRGEKLFF. The CDR3 nucleotides are TGTGCCAGCAGCAAAGACAGGGGTGAAAAACTGTTTTTT. The V and J genes are TRBV7-9 and TRBJ1-4, with 8 bases matching TRBD1. With 5 bases clipped from V and 7 bases from J, the junction kept 3 bases outside the gene matches. From germline, CDR1 is SEHNR and CDR2 FQNEAQ (reference sequence). CDR3 length equals 13 residues.